A single sample gave rise to the 19 T cell receptor beta chains below, sequenced in a study of Graves' ophthalmopathy and Graves' hyperthyroidism. Scientists amplified the TCR beta CDR3 regions from RNA transcripts. RT-PCR in the first round used HTBI primers; a second-round multiplex PCR followed. Each CDR3 protein gets one entry after TCRdb re-called the multiplex PCR reads with MiXCR. The data show over a million distinct CDR3 sequences, about 38% seen once. Input material: peripheral blood or thyroid tissue (not recorded which). The receptors originated from an adult man with Graves' hyperthyroidism.

This clonotype has a count of ten or more. The gene calls are TRBV13 and TRBJ2-5, with TRBD1 matching 8 bases. The junction had 12 bases not matched to a gene; V was cut back by 4 bases and J by 5 bases. The germline CDR1 and CDR2 sequences are PRHDT and FYEKMQ (reference sequence). This CDR3 spans 16 amino acids. The CDR3 region is CASSSTTAGGRETQYF. The CDR3 nucleotides are TGTGCCAGCAGCTCCACAACCGCAGGGGGCCGGGAGACCCAGTACTTC.

This clonotype showed up many times. J is TRBJ1-2 and V is TRBV7-8; D unresolved. Germline CDR1 and CDR2: SGHVS and FQNEAQ. Trimming took 4 bases from V and 5 from J, leaving 8 bases between them. This CDR3 is built from 12 residues. The CDR3 protein is CASSSLLYGYTF. The CDR3 nucleotides are TGTGCCAGCAGCTCCCTTTTGTATGGCTACACCTTC.

V is TRBV6-4 and J is TRBJ2-6; 7 bases line up with TRBD1. Germline values: CDR1 MRHNA, CDR2 SNTAGT. V was clipped by 11 bases and J by 2 bases; unmatched bases: 15. The CDR3 is 17 amino acids. CDR3 DNA sequence: TGTGCCTGTACACGGGACAGAAAACGGACTGGGGCCAACGTCCTGACTTTC. As protein: CACTRDRKRTGANVLTF.

This sequence joins TRBV6-2 or TRBV6-3 and TRBJ1-2; 8 bases are shared with TRBD1. V lost 2 bases, J lost 9 bases, and 5 bases stayed unmatched. The germline V gene has CDR1 MNHEY and CDR2 SVGEGT. The CDR3 loop spans 13 amino acids. The CDR3 sequence is CASSYGSGGRYTF. CDR3 sequence (DNA): TGTGCCAGCAGTTACGGGTCAGGGGGCCGCTACACCTTC.

This clonotype was seen repeatedly, ten times or more. Here the CDR3 reads CASSARQGANQPQHF. As DNA, the CDR3 is TGTGCCAGCAGTGCCCGACAGGGGGCTAATCAGCCCCAGCATTTT. V gene TRBV12-3 or TRBV12-4 combines with J gene TRBJ1-5, with TRBD1 matching 10 bases. The V segment lost 5 bases and the J segment 4 bases; nucleotides outside the gene matches: 5. The CDR3 length is 15 residues.

This chain joins TRBV20-1 and TRBJ1-1, with 7 bases lining up with TRBD1. Losses at the gene ends were 3 bases for V and 1 base for J; bases not matched to a gene: 20. The germline gives CDR1 DFQATT, CDR2 SNEGSKA (reference sequence). There are 19 residues in the CDR3. The CDR3 sequence is CSARGPYWTGQLKNTEAFF. CDR3 sequence (DNA): TGCAGTGCTAGGGGACCGTATTGGACAGGACAACTGAAGAACACTGAAGCTTTCTTT.

This sequence joins TRBV10-3 and TRBJ2-6, with D uncertain. CDR3 size: 13 residues. Germline V gene data show CDR1 as ENHRY and CDR2 as SYGVKD. Trimming took off 10 bases at V and 2 bases at J, with 9 bases between the two ends. CDR3 in DNA: TGTGCCAGACCCCAGGCTGGGGCCAACGTCCTGACTTTC. Its protein is CARPQAGANVLTF.

The chain joins TRBV20-1 to TRBJ1-5; D call uncertain. The CDR3 is 14 amino acids. Germline-derived CDR1 and CDR2 are DFQATT and SNEGSKA (reference sequence). The V end lost 3 bases, the J end lost 4 bases, and 13 bases lay between the germline ends. CDR3 in amino acids: CSARVQIRNQPQHF. In DNA, the CDR3 is TGCAGTGCTAGGGTCCAGATTAGAAATCAGCCCCAGCATTTT.

V usage is TRBV25-1 and J usage is TRBJ1-6; D remains unclear. Germline CDR1 and CDR2: MGHDK and SYGVNS. This CDR3 is built from 14 residues. Trimming stripped 5 bases from V and 7 bases from J, with 12 bases between. Written as DNA, the CDR3 is TGTGCCAGCAGTCCTCTAGGGCTCAATTCACCCCTCCACTTT. Amino acids: CASSPLGLNSPLHF. Based on the CDR3 plus reference TRBV25-1 and TRBJ1-6, the full variable domain is EADIYQTPRYLVIGTGKKITLECSQTMGHDKMYWYQQDPGMELHLIHYSYGVNSTEKGDLSSESTVSRIRTEHFPLTLESARPSHTSQYLCASSPLGLNSPLHFGNGTRLTVT.

This clonotype was observed at least ten times. V is TRBV19 and J is TRBJ2-7, with a possible D match to TRBD1 (5 bases). Looked up from germline, CDR1 is LNHDA and CDR2 is SQIVND (reference sequence). The germline V and J ends were trimmed by 5 bases and 1 base, with 9 bases remaining between them. The CDR3 runs 13 residues. CDR3 sequence (DNA): TGTGCCAGTAGTGCAAGACAGTCCTACGAGCAGTACTTC. Amino acid sequence: CASSARQSYEQYF.

The chain links TRBV29-1 to TRBJ2-1, with a weak D call TRBD2 (5 bases). CDR1 and CDR2 (germline): SQVTM, ANQGSEA. V lost 2 bases to trimming and J lost 6 bases, with 11 bases between them. This CDR3 comprises 13 residues. In nucleotides, the CDR3 is TGCAGCGTTGAACGGATTGGAGGCAATGAGCAGTTCTTC. Amino acid sequence: CSVERIGGNEQFF.

As for this clonotype: A much larger clone differs by one base, so this may be a read error. The CDR3: CASSGLGKNTGAFF. The CDR3 DNA reads TGTGCCAGTAGTGGTCTGGGAAAGAACACTGGAGCTTTCTTT. This sequence joins TRBV19 and TRBJ1-1; D is uncertain. Germline lookup yields CDR1 LNHDA and CDR2 SQIVND (reference sequence). The CDR3 runs to 14 residues.

The chain links TRBV25-1 to TRBJ1-4; 11 positions agree with TRBD1. The CDR3 runs to 15 residues. Germline loops: CDR1 MGHDK, CDR2 SYGVNS. Trimming at V came to 6 bases and at J to 8 bases, leaving 8 bases not matched to a gene. CDR3 sequence reads: CASRQNGTGGEKLFF. The CDR3 DNA reads TGTGCCAGCAGACAAAACGGGACAGGGGGAGAAAAACTGTTTTTT.

The chain employs TRBV3-1 and TRBJ1-6; D is unclear. The CDR3 extends over 14 amino acids. Trimming took 4 bases from V and 4 from J, leaving 8 bases between them. Germline V gene sequence: CDR1 LGHDT, CDR2 YNNKEL (reference sequence). Here the CDR3 DNA reads TGTGCCAGCAGCCTACTGGATTATAATTCACCCCTCCACTTT. Its protein is CASSLLDYNSPLHF.

The chain uses TRBV7-7 and TRBJ2-5; TRBD1 agrees at 8 bases. The CDR3 covers 16 residues. Losses at the gene ends were 4 bases for V and 4 bases for J; bases not matched to a gene: 11. Germline V lookup: CDR1 SSHAT, CDR2 FNYEAQ (reference sequence). This CDR3 is CASSSTALDRAETQYF. As DNA, the CDR3 is TGTGCCAGCAGCTCAACAGCTTTGGACAGGGCAGAGACCCAGTACTTC.

The chain carries TRBV29-1 and TRBJ2-7, with D perhaps TRBD1 or TRBD2 (6 bases each). Trimming took off 1 base at V and 5 bases at J, with 27 bases between the two ends. Germline CDR1 SQVTM, CDR2 ANQGSEA. This CDR3 is built from 18 residues. This CDR3 reads CSVEVVERGHREVDEQYF. The CDR3, as DNA: TGCAGCGTTGAAGTGGTAGAACGGGGCCACAGGGAGGTGGACGAGCAGTACTTC.

This chain connects TRBV6-6 to TRBJ2-7; D is uncertain. This CDR3 is 13 amino acids long. Germline loops: CDR1 MNHNY, CDR2 SVGAGI (reference sequence). V lost 5 bases and J 1 base, leaving 9 bases between the germline ends. Written as DNA, the CDR3 is TGTGCCAGCAGTCTGCCGGAGTCCTACGAGCAGTACTTC. Its protein is CASSLPESYEQYF.

This clonotype has ten or more counts. This sequence joins TRBV19 and TRBJ1-1; the D gene is possibly TRBD1 (6 bases). CDR1 and CDR2 (germline): LNHDA, SQIVND (reference sequence). Between the trimmed V and J ends, which lost 10 bases and 5 bases, there was a span of 11 bases. This CDR3 spans 11 amino acids. The CDR3 coding sequence is TGTGCCACCCTAGGGGGTACTGAAGCTTTCTTT. Translating gives CATLGGTEAFF.

This clonotype was picked up a small number of times. The chain couples TRBV28 to TRBJ1-5; D may be TRBD1 (6 bases). Germline V gene data show CDR1 as MDHEN and CDR2 as SYDVKM. Trimming shortened V by 7 bases and J by 3 bases, and 22 bases separated the two germline ends. The CDR3 sequence is 17 residues long. The CDR3 here is CASTGGRTAELNQPQHF. The CDR3 DNA reads TGTGCCAGCACCGGAGGGAGGACAGCAGAACTCAATCAGCCCCAGCATTTT.